The 25 T cell receptor beta chains reported below all come from one sample, sequenced in a study of shared clonotypes between healthy human individuals. Measured with immunoSEQ multiplex PCR; TCRdb has only the in-frame clones, and not every one. The sample holds some 690,000 clones, 90% seen once. The specimen sequenced was memory CD8+ T cells from PBMCs. Subset noted: CD45RO+ cells pooled with CCR7-negative TemRA cells. The receptors here all came from a man younger than 35 in good health. Some clones in this sample may be carry-over from other donors' samples.

In this sample, this clone turned up once. The chain is built from TRBV2 and TRBJ2-1, with D uncertain. Germline V gene sequence: CDR1 SNHLY, CDR2 FYNNEI. The CDR3 consists of 15 residues. V lost 8 bases and J 1 base, leaving 15 bases between the germline ends. The DNA for the CDR3 is TGTGCCAGCCTTCCCTTCCGCATTTCCTACAATGAGCAGTTCTTC. Protein product: CASLPFRISYNEQFF.

The chain uses TRBV7-2 and TRBJ1-1; no definite D call. Germline-derived CDR1 and CDR2 are SGHTA and FQGNSA. The length of the CDR3 is 14 residues. V lost 0 bases, J lost 5 bases, and 10 bases lay in between. In nucleotides, the CDR3 is TGTGCCAGCAGCTTAGCCACCAGAGGGACTGAAGCTTTCTTT. Residues: CASSLATRGTEAFF.

This rearrangement joins TRBV19 to TRBJ2-1, with 8 bases identical to TRBD1. Germline values: CDR1 LNHDA, CDR2 SQIVND (reference sequence). The CDR3 has 14 amino acids. V gave up 7 bases and J gave up 4 bases; unmatched junction bases: 6. The CDR3 nucleotides read TGTGCCAGTATGGGTAGGACAGGGTACAATGAGCAGTTCTTC. Translated, it gives CASMGRTGYNEQFF.

The chain uses TRBV28 and TRBJ2-2; D remains ambiguous. The germline V gene encodes CDR1 MDHEN and CDR2 SYDVKM. The CDR3 is 15 residues long. The ends were cut back, 3 bases at V and 0 bases at J, with 8 bases in the middle. The CDR3 is CASSFSIPNTGELFF. CDR3 nucleotide sequence: TGTGCCAGCAGTTTTTCAATTCCGAACACCGGGGAGCTGTTTTTT.

The rearrangement links TRBV5-4 to TRBJ2-3, with TRBD2 identical over 10 bases. This CDR3 is built from 18 residues. The V gene's germline CDR1 is SGHNT and CDR2 YYREEE (reference sequence). V dropped 3 bases and J dropped 4; count of bases not matched to a gene: 14. The CDR3 coding sequence is TGTGCCAGCAGCTCATTCCCGGGTTCTAGCGGGAGTTCAGATACGCAGTATTTT. This codes for CASSSFPGSSGSSDTQYF. Full variable domain (remainder filled in from reference TRBV5-4 and TRBJ2-3): ETGVTQSPTHLIKTRGQQVTLRCSSQSGHNTVSWYQQALGQGPQFIFQYYREEENGRGNFPPRFSGLQFPNYSSELNVNALELDDSALYLCASSSFPGSSGSSDTQYFGPGTRLTVL.

The rearrangement joins TRBV7-9 to TRBJ1-3; D is perhaps TRBD1 (5 bases). Trimming pared 3 bases from V and 15 bases from J, leaving 12 bases between. Germline CDR1 reads SEHNR; CDR2 reads FQNEAQ (reference sequence). The length of the CDR3 is 11 residues. The CDR3 is CASSFGGPPYF. The CDR3 DNA follows: TGTGCCAGCAGCTTCGGGGGTCCTCCATATTTT.

This clone was recorded once. The chain joins TRBV10-1 to TRBJ1-1; D unclear. This CDR3 is 15 amino acids long. Looked up from germline, CDR1 is WNHNN and CDR2 is SYGVQD (reference sequence). V dropped 0 bases and J dropped 6 bases, with 14 bases sitting between them. In DNA form, the CDR3 reads TGCGCCAGCAGTGAGTCGGACTTGGAAAGGTCTGAAGCTTTCTTT. Amino acid sequence: CASSESDLERSEAFF.

The chain is built from TRBV4-3 and TRBJ2-1; TRBD2 agrees at 8 bases. CDR1 LGHNA and CDR2 YSLEER come from the germline V gene. After removal of 1 base from V and 4 bases from J, the junction contained 6 bases not matched to a gene. CDR3 length: 16 residues. CDR3 bases: TGCGCCAGCAGCCAAGTGATCCGGGAGGGTTACAATGAGCAGTTCTTC. Protein product: CASSQVIREGYNEQFF.

CDR3 region: CASSPGTGGYTF. The CDR3 DNA sequence: TGTGCCAGCTCACCAGGGACCGGTGGCTACACCTTC. This chain connects TRBV18 to TRBJ1-2; tentative D call: TRBD1 (5 bases). The germline CDR1 and CDR2 sequences are KGHSH and LQKENI. Trimming shortened V by 2 bases and J by 7 bases, and 8 bases separated the two germline ends. This CDR3 region has 12 residues.

V and J are TRBV27 and TRBJ2-2; D uncertain. V shed 2 bases and J shed 5 bases, with 9 bases lying between them. The CDR3 sequence is 14 residues long. Germline loops: CDR1 MNHEY, CDR2 SMNVEV (reference sequence). The CDR3 region is CASSLRLLTGELFF. The CDR3 DNA sequence: TGTGCCAGCAGTTTACGACTCCTAACCGGGGAGCTGTTTTTT.

The rearrangement joins TRBV18 to TRBJ2-5, with TRBD1 as a possible D gene (6 bases). CDR3 length: 15 residues. Germline lookup yields CDR1 KGHSH and CDR2 LQKENI. V gave up 3 bases and J gave up 1 base, with 12 bases separating them. The CDR3 nucleotides read TGTGCCAGCTCACCGATTCGGACAGCCCAAGAGACCCAGTACTTC. This encodes CASSPIRTAQETQYF.

J is TRBJ1-5 and V is TRBV6-6; no firm D call. V was pared by 6 bases and J by 5 bases, with 14 bases between. CDR1 MNHNY and CDR2 SVGAGI come from the germline V gene (reference sequence). The CDR3 is 14 residues long. Here the CDR3 reads CASRRLALDQPQHF. The CDR3 bases are TGTGCCAGCAGGCGTTTGGCTTTGGATCAGCCCCAGCATTTT.

The chain recombines TRBV7-9 with TRBJ1-1, with D possibly TRBD1 on 5 matching bases. Germline V gene lookup returns CDR1 SEHNR and CDR2 FQNEAQ (reference sequence). The V end was cut by 3 bases, the J end by 6 bases, with 11 bases between. This CDR3 has 13 residues. The CDR3, as DNA: TGTGCCAGCAGCTTCCCCGGGGCGGCTGAAGCTTTCTTT. This translates into CASSFPGAAEAFF.

This clone turned up a few times. The chain combines TRBV7-2 with TRBJ1-1, with D possibly being TRBD1 (6 bases). CDR3 length: 13 amino acids. CDR1 and CDR2 from the germline V gene are SGHTA and FQGNSA. V gave up 5 bases and J gave up 5 bases, with 12 bases separating them. CDR3 sequence reads: CASSPLRGTEAFF. Written as DNA, the CDR3 is TGTGCCAGCAGCCCCCTTAGGGGGACTGAAGCTTTCTTT.

The chain uses TRBV29-1 and TRBJ2-3; perhaps TRBD2 as D (5 bases). Germline-derived CDR1 and CDR2 are SQVTM and ANQGSEA. This CDR3 is built from 17 residues. With 3 bases removed from V and 4 bases from J, the gap between germline ends came to 23 bases. CDR3 bases: TGCAGCGTTGACGGTTCCACTAGTCGCCTATTGTCAGATACGCAGTATTTT. This codes for CSVDGSTSRLLSDTQYF.

V is TRBV9 and J is TRBJ2-2, with D possibly matching TRBD1 (6 bases). From germline, CDR1 is SGDLS and CDR2 YYNGEE. The length of the CDR3 is 18 residues. Trimming removed 2 bases at V and 2 bases at J, with 19 bases between. The CDR3 sequence: CASSVPRGSEGNTGELFF. CDR3 DNA: TGTGCCAGCAGCGTCCCCAGGGGAAGCGAGGGAAACACCGGGGAGCTGTTTTTT.

This chain links TRBV15 with TRBJ1-3, with 8 bases matching TRBD1. The V gene end was trimmed by 1 base and the J gene end by 4 bases; junction bases not matched to a gene: 27. Per the germline V gene, CDR1 is LNHNV and CDR2 is YYDKDF (reference sequence). The CDR3 extends over 23 amino acids. CDR3 DNA sequence: TGTGCCACCAGCAGAGGTCTCATAGATGGGGACAGGTTATCTCGGAACGCCGGAAACACCATATATTTT. It yields the protein CATSRGLIDGDRLSRNAGNTIYF. Using reference TRBV15 and TRBJ1-3 for the parts outside the CDR3, the full variable domain is DAMVIQNPRYQVTQFGKPVTLSCSQTLNHNVMYWYQQKSSQAPKLLFHYYDKDFNNEADTPDNFQSRRPNTSFCFLDIRSPGLGDTAMYLCATSRGLIDGDRLSRNAGNTIYFGEGSWLTVV.

The J gene is TRBJ2-7, the V gene TRBV28; D not resolved. With 3 bases removed from V and 5 bases from J, the gap between germline ends came to 14 bases. This CDR3 is 14 amino acids long. The germline V gene has CDR1 MDHEN and CDR2 SYDVKM. The CDR3 loop reads CASSFVRGFDEQYF. The CDR3 DNA follows: TGTGCCAGCAGTTTTGTGCGTGGGTTCGACGAGCAGTACTTC.

This chain connects TRBV4-3 to TRBJ2-7, with TRBD2 matching 9 bases. The V gene end was trimmed by 1 base and the J gene end by 3 bases; junction bases not matched to a gene: 7. The CDR3 extends over 16 amino acids. Germline CDR1 reads LGHNA; CDR2 reads YSLEER. CDR3 in DNA: TGCGCCAGCAGCCAAGGCCTGGGACTAGCAAACTACGAGCAGTACTTC. It is translated as CASSQGLGLANYEQYF.

The chain uses TRBV6-5 and TRBJ1-2; TRBD1 aligns across 10 bases. The germline CDR1 and CDR2 sequences are MNHEY and SVGAGI. The J segment lost 12 bases and the V segment lost 6 bases, leaving 16 bases of the junction unmatched. The CDR3 sequence is 15 residues long. CDR3 in amino acids: CASSARRDRGVEDTF. CDR3 nucleotides: TGTGCCAGCAGCGCGAGAAGGGACAGGGGAGTGGAGGACACCTTC.

The chain uses TRBV14 and TRBJ1-1; TRBD1 matches at 8 bases. The junction had 7 bases not matched to a gene; V was cut back by 7 bases and J by 3 bases. From germline, CDR1 is SGHDN and CDR2 FVKESK. The CDR3 consists of 14 residues. CDR3 in amino acids: CASKADRDYTEAFF. The DNA for the CDR3 is TGTGCCAGCAAGGCGGACAGGGATTACACTGAAGCTTTCTTT.

The chain uses TRBV28 and TRBJ2-7; weak D call: TRBD2 (6 bases). The CDR3 has 14 amino acids. Looked up from germline, CDR1 is MDHEN and CDR2 is SYDVKM. Trimming removed 5 bases at V and 7 bases at J, with 18 bases between. DNA for the CDR3: TGTGCCAGCAGTCCCTTAGGAGACGCGGGGGAGCAGTACTTC. Its translation: CASSPLGDAGEQYF.

This chain joins TRBV7-9 and TRBJ1-2, with D unclear. This CDR3 region has 14 residues. Trimming took 3 bases from V and 8 from J, leaving 16 bases between them. Germline CDR1 and CDR2: SEHNR and FQNEAQ (reference sequence). The CDR3 reads CASSFGRRPSGYTF. As DNA, the CDR3 is TGTGCCAGCAGCTTCGGACGGAGACCGTCAGGCTACACCTTC.

This clone was detected only a few times. The chain is built from TRBV27 and TRBJ1-5; D unclear. Germline assignment: CDR1 MNHEY and CDR2 SMNVEV (reference sequence). V was pared by 2 bases and J by 3 bases, with 11 bases between. The CDR3 loop spans 15 amino acids. This CDR3 is CASSLLAGANQPQHF. CDR3 in DNA: TGTGCCAGCAGTTTACTCGCCGGAGCCAATCAGCCCCAGCATTTT.

This chain uses TRBV28 with TRBJ2-2; D is tentatively TRBD1 or TRBD2 (5 bases each). The V end lost 6 bases, the J end lost 7 bases, and 24 bases lay between the germline ends. Germline V gene sequence: CDR1 MDHEN, CDR2 SYDVKM. This CDR3 spans 17 amino acids. The CDR3 here is CASSPNEGRAMDGELFF. The CDR3 DNA is TGTGCCAGCAGCCCGAACGAGGGACGAGCAATGGACGGGGAGCTGTTTTTT.